A single sample is the source of the 12 T cell receptor beta chains below, sequenced in a study of T-cell reconstitution after alpha-beta-depleted transplantation in children. TCRbeta library construction was performed incorporating unique molecular identifiers. TCRdb recomputed calls from the PCR reads with MiXCR, one row per CDR3 protein. This sample has 350,000 to 500,000 distinct CDR3 sequences; around two fifths occur once, and the top ten carry 27%. Sequences were derived from PBMCs, sampled before TCRalphabeta/CD19-depleted stem cell transplant. Receptors were obtained from a girl aged 2 to 10 with aplastic anemia, due to receive a stem cell transplant.

This clonotype appeared many times. The V and J genes are TRBV29-1 and TRBJ2-2; a weak D match, TRBD2 (5 bases). This CDR3 comprises 12 residues. Germline loops: CDR1 SQVTM, CDR2 ANQGSEA. V gave up 6 bases and J gave up 6 bases, with 11 bases separating them. The CDR3 coding sequence is TGCAGCGTCCGGACCGGGGCCGGGGAGCTGTTTTTT. Its translation is CSVRTGAGELFF.

This clonotype was picked up a small number of times. The chain uses TRBV10-3 and TRBJ2-5; maybe TRBD1 (6 bases). Germline CDR1 reads ENHRY; CDR2 reads SYGVKD. The CDR3 sequence is 13 residues long. The ends were cut back, 5 bases at V and 3 bases at J, with 10 bases in the middle. The CDR3 nucleotides read TGTGCCATCAGTCAACAGGGAAAAGAGACCCAGTACTTC. Its protein is CAISQQGKETQYF.

In its sample, this clonotype was seen a few times. J is TRBJ2-7 and V is TRBV3-1, with a possible D match to TRBD2 (5 bases). This CDR3 is built from 14 residues. CDR1 LGHDT and CDR2 YNNKEL come from the germline V gene (reference sequence). Trimming took off 0 bases at V and 0 bases at J, with 6 bases between the two ends. The CDR3 here is CASSQDRGSYEQYF. The DNA of the CDR3 is TGTGCCAGCAGCCAAGACCGGGGCTCCTACGAGCAGTACTTC.

This clonotype was seen ten or more times. The chain uses TRBV20-1 and TRBJ1-5; tentative D call: TRBD1 (5 bases). Germline CDR1 reads DFQATT; CDR2 reads SNEGSKA (reference sequence). V lost 1 base and J lost 3, with 13 bases in between. This CDR3 is 15 amino acids long. For the CDR3, the DNA is TGCAGTGCTAGAGGAGGGGCGGAGCTCAATCAGCCCCAGCATTTT. Its protein product is CSARGGAELNQPQHF.

There are many counts of this clonotype. V is TRBV5-1 and J is TRBJ2-1; 9 nucleotides match TRBD2. CDR1 is SGHRS, CDR2 YFSETQ, per germline. V shed 0 bases and J 5 bases; nucleotides not matched to a gene: 6. The CDR3 spans 16 residues. Here the CDR3 DNA reads TGCGCCAGCAGCTTGGTGGCGGGAGGGCGTCACAATGAGCAGTTCTTC. It is translated as CASSLVAGGRHNEQFF.

This clonotype was counted once. The rearrangement links TRBV28 to TRBJ2-7; TRBD1 agrees at 8 bases. This CDR3 spans 15 amino acids. Germline CDR1 MDHEN, CDR2 SYDVKM. The V and J ends lost 4 bases and 9 bases, in that order; junction bases with no gene match: 14. The CDR3 is CASSSSRGRLEVQYF. The DNA for the CDR3 is TGTGCCAGCAGTTCCTCCAGGGGGCGCCTAGAGGTGCAGTACTTC.

This clonotype was counted at least ten times. In nucleotides, the CDR3 is TGTGCCAGCAGATCCGGGACGGCCTACGAGCAGTACTTC. The encoded protein is CASRSGTAYEQYF. V is TRBV7-9 and J is TRBJ2-7; D tentatively reads TRBD1 or TRBD2 (5 bases each). The CDR3 length is 13 residues. The germline gives CDR1 SEHNR, CDR2 FQNEAQ (reference sequence). Trimming stripped 6 bases from V and 2 bases from J, with 11 bases between.

This clonotype came up a few times. This chain uses TRBV5-5 with TRBJ2-5; 8 nucleotides agree with TRBD2. In germline, CDR1 is SGHKS, CDR2 YYEKEE (reference sequence). Germline trimming cut 0 bases from V and 4 bases from J; bases unmatched to any gene: 11. The length of the CDR3 is 17 residues. The CDR3 DNA is TGTGCCAGCAGCTTGGAAGCGGGAGCTCTCTGGGGAGAGACCCAGTACTTC. Translated: CASSLEAGALWGETQYF.

In this sample, this clonotype turned up many times. The chain recombines TRBV3-1 with TRBJ2-2; 11 positions match TRBD2. V was clipped by 5 bases and J by 6 bases; unmatched bases: 2. The CDR3 is 14 residues long. The germline CDR1 and CDR2 sequences are LGHDT and YNNKEL (reference sequence). The CDR3 reads CASSLGLAAGELFF. The CDR3 coding sequence is TGTGCCAGCAGCTTGGGACTAGCGGCCGGGGAGCTGTTTTTT.

V gene TRBV4-1 combines with J gene TRBJ2-7; 10 bases are a match to TRBD2. CDR1 and CDR2 (germline): MGHRA, YSYEKL. The CDR3 consists of 15 residues. The junction had 4 bases not matched to a gene; V was cut back by 4 bases and J by 1 base. CDR3 in amino acids: CASSRQLAGSYEQYF. Here the CDR3 DNA reads TGCGCCAGCAGCCGCCAACTAGCGGGGTCCTACGAGCAGTACTTC.

This clonotype has just a few counts. The chain links TRBV7-9 to TRBJ2-7; D tentatively reads TRBD1 or TRBD2 (5 bases each). Germline loops: CDR1 SEHNR, CDR2 FQNEAQ (reference sequence). Trimming shortened V by 1 base and J by 9 bases, and 19 bases separated the two germline ends. The CDR3 consists of 15 residues. The DNA of the CDR3 is TGTGCCAGCAGCTTAGGGTTGCAGGGACCTGCCTGGCAGTACTTC. Amino acids: CASSLGLQGPAWQYF.

This clonotype showed up just a few times. V is TRBV12-3 or TRBV12-4 and J is TRBJ2-2; the D gene is possibly TRBD1 (5 bases). The CDR3 is 16 amino acids. With 1 base removed from V and 5 bases from J, the gap between germline ends came to 14 bases. The DNA for the CDR3 is TGTGCCAGCAGTTTAGTTGACAGACCAGGGACCGGGGAGCTGTTTTTT. This sequence encodes CASSLVDRPGTGELFF.